This T cell receptor beta chain originates from a study of blood T cells in healthy people across ages. Broader study findings: Roughly linear declines in TCR beta diversity per million T cells occurred with age.

Aged roughly 6 to 100, donors were systemically healthy Caucasians from Russia. The CDR3 is made up of 13 amino acids. The V end was cut by 3 bases, the J end by 6 bases, with 9 bases between. Germline V gene data show CDR1 as SGHTA and CDR2 as FQGNSA. A J-beta primer mix and a sample-barcoded 5' primer were used in a second PCR of about 6 to 12 cycles. Via MiXCR, TCRdb re-called the 5' RACE reads, giving one row per CDR3 protein. Altogether around 800,000 distinct CDR3 sequences are present, 44% being singletons, with the ten largest covering nearly 20%. With respect to this clonotype: Its antigen is undetermined.

This TCR was recovered from a man between 60 and 70 years old in good health. This rearrangement joins TRBV7-2 to TRBJ1-5; D gene unclear. The sequenced material came from blood. CDR3 protein: CASSFRHRQPQHF. In DNA, the CDR3 is TGTGCCAGCAGCTTTAGACACCGTCAGCCCCAGCATTTT.